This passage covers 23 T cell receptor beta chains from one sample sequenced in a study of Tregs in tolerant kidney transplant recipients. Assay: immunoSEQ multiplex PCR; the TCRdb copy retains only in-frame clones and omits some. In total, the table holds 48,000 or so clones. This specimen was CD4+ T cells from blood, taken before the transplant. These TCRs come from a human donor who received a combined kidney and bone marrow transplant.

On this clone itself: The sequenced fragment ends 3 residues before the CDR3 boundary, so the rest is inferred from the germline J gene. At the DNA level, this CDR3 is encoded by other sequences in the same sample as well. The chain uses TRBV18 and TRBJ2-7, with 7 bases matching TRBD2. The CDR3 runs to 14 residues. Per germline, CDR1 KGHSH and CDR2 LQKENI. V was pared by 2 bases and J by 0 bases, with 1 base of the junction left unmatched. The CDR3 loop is CASSPGTTSYEQYF. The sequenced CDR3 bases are TGTGCCAGCTCACCAGGGACTACCTCCTACGAG.

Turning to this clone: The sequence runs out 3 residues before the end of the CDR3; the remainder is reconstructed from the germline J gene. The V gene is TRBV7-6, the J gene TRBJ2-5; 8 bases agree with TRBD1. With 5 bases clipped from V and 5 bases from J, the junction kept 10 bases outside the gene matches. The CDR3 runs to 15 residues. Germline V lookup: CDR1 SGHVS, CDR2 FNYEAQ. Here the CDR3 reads CASSAQGAHMETQYF. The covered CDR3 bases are TGTGCCAGCAGCGCCCAGGGGGCTCATATGGAGACC.

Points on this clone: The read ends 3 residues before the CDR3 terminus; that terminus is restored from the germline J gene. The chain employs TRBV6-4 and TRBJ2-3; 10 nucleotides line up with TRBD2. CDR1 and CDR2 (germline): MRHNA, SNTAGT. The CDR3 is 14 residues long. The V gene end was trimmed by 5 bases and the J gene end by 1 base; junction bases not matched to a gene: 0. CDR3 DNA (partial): TGTGCCAGCAGTACTAGCGGGGGCACAGATACG. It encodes CASSTSGGTDT. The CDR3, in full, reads CASSTSGGTDTQYF.

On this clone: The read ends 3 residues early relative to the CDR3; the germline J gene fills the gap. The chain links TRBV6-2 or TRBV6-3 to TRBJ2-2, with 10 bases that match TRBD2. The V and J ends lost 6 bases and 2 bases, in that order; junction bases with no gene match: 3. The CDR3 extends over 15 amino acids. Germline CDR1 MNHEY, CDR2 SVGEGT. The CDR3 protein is CASSRTSGNTGELFF. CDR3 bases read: TGTGCCAGCAGCCGGACTAGCGGAAACACCGGGGAG.

CDR3 sequence reads: CASSLKASAYNEQFF. CDR3 DNA (partial): TGTGCCAGCAGCTTAAAGGCTAGCGCTTACAATGAG. The chain joins TRBV7-2 to TRBJ2-1, with D possibly TRBD2 on 6 matching bases. Coverage ceases 3 residues before the CDR3 finishes, and the germline J gene fills in the end. V shed 2 bases and J shed 4 bases, with 12 bases lying between them. The CDR3 spans 15 residues. Germline lookup yields CDR1 SGHTA and CDR2 FQGNSA.

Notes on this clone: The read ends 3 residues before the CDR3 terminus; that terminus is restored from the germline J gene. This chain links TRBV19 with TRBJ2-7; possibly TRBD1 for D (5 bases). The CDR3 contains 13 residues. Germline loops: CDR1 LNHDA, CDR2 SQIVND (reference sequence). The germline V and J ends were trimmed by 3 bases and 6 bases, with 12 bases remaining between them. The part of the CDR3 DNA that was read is TGTGCCAGTAGTATTCAAGGGGTCGGCGAG. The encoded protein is CASSIQGVGE. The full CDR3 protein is CASSIQGVGEQYF.

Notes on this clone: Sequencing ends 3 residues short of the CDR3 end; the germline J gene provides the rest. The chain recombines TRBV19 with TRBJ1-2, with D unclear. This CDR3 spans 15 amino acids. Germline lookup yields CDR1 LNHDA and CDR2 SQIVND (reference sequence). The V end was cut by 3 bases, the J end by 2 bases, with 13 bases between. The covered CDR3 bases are TGTGCCAGTAGTATTCGTTGGCAGATGAACTATGGC. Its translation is CASSIRWQMNYG. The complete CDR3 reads CASSIRWQMNYGYTF.

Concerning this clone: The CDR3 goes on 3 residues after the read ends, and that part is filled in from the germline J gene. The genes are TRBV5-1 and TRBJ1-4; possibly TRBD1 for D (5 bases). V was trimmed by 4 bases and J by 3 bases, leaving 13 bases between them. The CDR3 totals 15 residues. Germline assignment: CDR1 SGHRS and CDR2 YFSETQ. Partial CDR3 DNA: TGCGCCAGCAGCCCCAGGGTGGACGCTAATGAAAAA. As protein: CASSPRVDANEK. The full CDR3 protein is CASSPRVDANEKLFF.

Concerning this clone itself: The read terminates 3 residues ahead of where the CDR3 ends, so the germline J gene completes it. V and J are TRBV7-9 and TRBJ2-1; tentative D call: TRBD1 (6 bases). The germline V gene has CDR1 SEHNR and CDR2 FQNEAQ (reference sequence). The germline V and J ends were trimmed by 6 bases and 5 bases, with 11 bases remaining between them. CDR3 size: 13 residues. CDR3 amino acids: CASRPRTDNEQFF. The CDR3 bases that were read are TGTGCCAGCAGACCAAGGACAGACAATGAG.

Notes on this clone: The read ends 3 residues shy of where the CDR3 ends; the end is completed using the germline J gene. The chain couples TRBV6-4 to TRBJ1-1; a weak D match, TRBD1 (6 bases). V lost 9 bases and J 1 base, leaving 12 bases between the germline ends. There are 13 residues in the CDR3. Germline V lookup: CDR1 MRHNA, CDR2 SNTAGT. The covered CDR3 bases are TGTGCCAGAACAGGGACGAAGAACACTGAA. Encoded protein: CARTGTKNTE. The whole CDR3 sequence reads CARTGTKNTEAFF.

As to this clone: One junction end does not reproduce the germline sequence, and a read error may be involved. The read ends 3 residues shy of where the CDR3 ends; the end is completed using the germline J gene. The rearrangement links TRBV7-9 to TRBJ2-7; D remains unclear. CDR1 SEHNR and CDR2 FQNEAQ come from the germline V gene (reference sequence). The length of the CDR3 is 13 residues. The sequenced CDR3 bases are TGTGCCAGCAGATTAGACATCCCCTACGAG. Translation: CASRLDIPYE. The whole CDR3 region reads CASRLDIPYEQYF.

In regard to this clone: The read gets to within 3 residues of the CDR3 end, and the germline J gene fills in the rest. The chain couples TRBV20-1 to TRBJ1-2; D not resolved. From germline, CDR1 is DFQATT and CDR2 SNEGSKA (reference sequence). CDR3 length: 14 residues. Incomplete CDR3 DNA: TGCAGTGCTAGAGAGACGAGCGGGGAAGAGACC. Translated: CSARETSGEET. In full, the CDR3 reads CSARETSGEETYTF.

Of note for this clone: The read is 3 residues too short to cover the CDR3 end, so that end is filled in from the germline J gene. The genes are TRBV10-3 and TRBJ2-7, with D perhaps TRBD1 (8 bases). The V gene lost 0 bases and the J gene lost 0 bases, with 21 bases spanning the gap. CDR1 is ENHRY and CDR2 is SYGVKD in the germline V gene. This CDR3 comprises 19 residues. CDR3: CAISESGGTGWTSSYEQYF. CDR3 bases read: TGTGCCATCAGTGAGTCAGGTGGGACAGGTTGGACTAGCTCCTACGAG.

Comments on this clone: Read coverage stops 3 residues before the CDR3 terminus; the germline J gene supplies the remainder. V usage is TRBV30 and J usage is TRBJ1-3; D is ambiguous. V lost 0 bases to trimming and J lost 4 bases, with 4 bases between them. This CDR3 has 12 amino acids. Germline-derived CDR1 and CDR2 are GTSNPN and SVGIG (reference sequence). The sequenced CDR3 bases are TGTGCCTGGAGTGTTACAGGAAACACC. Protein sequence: CAWSVTGNT. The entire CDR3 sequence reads CAWSVTGNTIYF.

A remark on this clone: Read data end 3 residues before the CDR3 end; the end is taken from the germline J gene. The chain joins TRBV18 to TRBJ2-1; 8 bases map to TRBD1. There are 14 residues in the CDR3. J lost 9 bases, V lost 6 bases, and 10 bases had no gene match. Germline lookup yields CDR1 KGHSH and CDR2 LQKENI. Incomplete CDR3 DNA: TGTGCCAGCTCTCAAGCCCAGGGGGCAGTTGAG. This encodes CASSQAQGAVE. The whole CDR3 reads CASSQAQGAVEQFF.

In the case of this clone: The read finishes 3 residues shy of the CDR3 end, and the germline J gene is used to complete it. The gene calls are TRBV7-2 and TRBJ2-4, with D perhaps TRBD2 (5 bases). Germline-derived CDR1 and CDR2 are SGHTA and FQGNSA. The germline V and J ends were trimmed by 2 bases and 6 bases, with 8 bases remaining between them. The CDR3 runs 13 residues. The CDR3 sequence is CASSLIRGNIQYF. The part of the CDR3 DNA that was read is TGTGCCAGCAGCTTAATACGGGGAAACATT. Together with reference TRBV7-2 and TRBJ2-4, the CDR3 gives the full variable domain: GAGVSQSPSNKVTEKGKDVELRCDPISGHTALYWYRQSLGQGLEFLIYFQGNSAPDKSGLPSDRFSAERTGGSVSTLTIQRTQQEDSAVYLCASSLIRGNIQYFGAGTRLSVL.

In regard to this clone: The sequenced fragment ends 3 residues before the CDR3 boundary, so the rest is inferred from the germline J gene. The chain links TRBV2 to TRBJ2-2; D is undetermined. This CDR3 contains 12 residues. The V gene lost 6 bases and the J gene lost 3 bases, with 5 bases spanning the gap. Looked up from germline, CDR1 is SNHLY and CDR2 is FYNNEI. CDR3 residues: CASSLYTGELFF. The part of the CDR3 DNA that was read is TGTGCCAGCAGCCTATACACCGGGGAG.

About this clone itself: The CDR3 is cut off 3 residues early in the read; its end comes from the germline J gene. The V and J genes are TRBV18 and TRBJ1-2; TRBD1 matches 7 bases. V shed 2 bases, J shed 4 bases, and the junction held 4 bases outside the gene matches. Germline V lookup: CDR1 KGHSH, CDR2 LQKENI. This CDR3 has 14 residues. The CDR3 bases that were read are TGTGCCAGCTCACCAGGGACAGAGGCCTATGGC. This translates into CASSPGTEAYG. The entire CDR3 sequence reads CASSPGTEAYGYTF. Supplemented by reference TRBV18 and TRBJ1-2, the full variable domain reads NAGVMQNPRHLVRRRGQEARLRCSPMKGHSHVYWYRQLPEEGLKFMVYLQKENIIDESGMPKERFSAEFPKEGPSILRIQQVVRGDSAAYFCASSPGTEAYGYTFGSGTRLTVV.

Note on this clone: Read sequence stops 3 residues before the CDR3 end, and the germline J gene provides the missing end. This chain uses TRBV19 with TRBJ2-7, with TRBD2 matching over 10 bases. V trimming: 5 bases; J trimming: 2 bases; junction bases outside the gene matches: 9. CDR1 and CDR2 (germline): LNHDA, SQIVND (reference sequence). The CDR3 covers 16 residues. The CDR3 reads CASSPRPGLAAYEQYF. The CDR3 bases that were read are TGTGCCAGTAGTCCACGTCCAGGACTAGCGGCCTACGAG.

The CDR3: CASIAPWTGENTEAFF. The sequenced part of the CDR3 DNA is TGTGCCAGCATTGCCCCATGGACAGGAGAAAACACTGAA. The chain joins TRBV2 to TRBJ1-1; 7 positions match TRBD1. The sequence runs out 3 residues before the end of the CDR3; the remainder is reconstructed from the germline J gene. Germline CDR1 is SNHLY and CDR2 is FYNNEI. The CDR3 length is 16 residues. Losses at the gene ends were 7 bases for V and 2 bases for J; bases not matched to a gene: 13.

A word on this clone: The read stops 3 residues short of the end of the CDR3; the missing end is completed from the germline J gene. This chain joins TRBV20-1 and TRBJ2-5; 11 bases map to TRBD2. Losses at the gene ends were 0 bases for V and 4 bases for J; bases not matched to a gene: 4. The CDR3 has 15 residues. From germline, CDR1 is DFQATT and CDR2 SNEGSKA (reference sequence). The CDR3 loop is CSARDGTSGLETQYF. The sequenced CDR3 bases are TGCAGTGCTAGAGACGGGACTAGCGGCTTAGAGACC.

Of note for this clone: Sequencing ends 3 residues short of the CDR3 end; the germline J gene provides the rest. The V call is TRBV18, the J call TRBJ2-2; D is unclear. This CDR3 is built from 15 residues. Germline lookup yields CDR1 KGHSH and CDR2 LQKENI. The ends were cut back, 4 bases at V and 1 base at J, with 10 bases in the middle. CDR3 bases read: TGTGCCAGCTCACTCGTTGACAAGAACACCGGGGAG. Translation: CASSLVDKNTGE. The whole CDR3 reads CASSLVDKNTGELFF.

The covered CDR3 bases are TGCAGTGCTGGCCGGGTGAACACTGAA. As protein: CSAGRVNTE. The CDR3 as a whole reads CSAGRVNTEAFF. The chain joins TRBV20-1 to TRBJ1-1, with D hard to call. The sequenced fragment ends 3 residues before the CDR3 boundary, so the rest is inferred from the germline J gene. The CDR3 extends over 12 amino acids. V was shortened by 5 bases and J by 0 bases, with 7 bases between the two germline ends. Germline CDR1 is DFQATT and CDR2 is SNEGSKA (reference sequence).